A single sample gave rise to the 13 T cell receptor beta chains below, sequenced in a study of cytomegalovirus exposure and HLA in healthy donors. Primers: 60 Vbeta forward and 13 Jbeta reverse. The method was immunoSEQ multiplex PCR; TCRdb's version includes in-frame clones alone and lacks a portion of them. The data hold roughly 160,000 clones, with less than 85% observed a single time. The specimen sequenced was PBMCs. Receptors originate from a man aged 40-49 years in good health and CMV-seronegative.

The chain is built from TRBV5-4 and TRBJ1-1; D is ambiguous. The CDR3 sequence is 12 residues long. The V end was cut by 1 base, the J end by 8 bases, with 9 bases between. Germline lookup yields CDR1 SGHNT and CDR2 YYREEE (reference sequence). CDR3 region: CASSLLSGEAFF. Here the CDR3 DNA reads TGTGCCAGCAGCTTGTTGTCAGGCGAAGCTTTCTTT.

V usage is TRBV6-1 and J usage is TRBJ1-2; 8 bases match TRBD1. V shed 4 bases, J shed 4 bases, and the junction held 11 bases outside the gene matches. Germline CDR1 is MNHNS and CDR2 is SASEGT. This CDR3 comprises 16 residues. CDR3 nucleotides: TGTGCCAGCAGTGGCAATTCAGGGGGCCCCAGCTATGGCTACACCTTC. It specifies CASSGNSGGPSYGYTF.

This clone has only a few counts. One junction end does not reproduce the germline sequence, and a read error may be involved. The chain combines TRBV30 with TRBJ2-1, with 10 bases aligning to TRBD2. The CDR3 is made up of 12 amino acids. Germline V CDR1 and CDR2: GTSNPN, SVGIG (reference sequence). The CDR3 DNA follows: TGTGCGTGGACTAGCGGCTACAATGAGCAGTTCTTC. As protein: CAWTSGYNEQFF.

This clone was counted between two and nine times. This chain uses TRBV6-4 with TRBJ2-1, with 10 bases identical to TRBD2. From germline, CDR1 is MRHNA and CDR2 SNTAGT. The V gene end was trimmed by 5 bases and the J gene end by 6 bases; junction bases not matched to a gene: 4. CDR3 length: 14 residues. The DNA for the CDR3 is TGTGCCAGCAGTATAGCGGGGGGCCGCAATGAGCAGTTCTTC. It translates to CASSIAGGRNEQFF.

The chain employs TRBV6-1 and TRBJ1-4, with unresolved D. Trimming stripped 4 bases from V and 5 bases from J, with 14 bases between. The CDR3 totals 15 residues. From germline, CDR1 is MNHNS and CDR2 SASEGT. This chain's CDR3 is CASSGAGWVNEKLFF. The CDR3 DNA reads TGTGCCAGCAGTGGGGCAGGCTGGGTGAATGAAAAACTGTTTTTT.

The CDR3 here is CASSHRGGTVASPLHF. The CDR3 DNA reads TGTGCCAGCAGCCACCGAGGCGGGACAGTAGCGTCACCCCTCCACTTT. The chain combines TRBV7-9 with TRBJ1-6; 7 positions match TRBD1. The V segment lost 5 bases and the J segment 10 bases; nucleotides outside the gene matches: 14. The germline gives CDR1 SEHNR, CDR2 FQNEAQ (reference sequence). This CDR3 contains 16 residues.

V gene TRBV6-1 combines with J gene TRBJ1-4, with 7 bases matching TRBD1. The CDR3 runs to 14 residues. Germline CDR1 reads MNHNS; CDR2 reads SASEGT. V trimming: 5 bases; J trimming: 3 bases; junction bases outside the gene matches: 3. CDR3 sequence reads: CASSLDRSNEKLFF. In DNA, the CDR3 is TGTGCCAGCAGTCTGGACAGGTCTAATGAAAAACTGTTTTTT.

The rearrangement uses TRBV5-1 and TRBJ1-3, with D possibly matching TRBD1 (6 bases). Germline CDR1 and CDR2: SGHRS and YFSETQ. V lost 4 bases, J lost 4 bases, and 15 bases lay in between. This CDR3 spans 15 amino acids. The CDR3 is CASSTGDTPGNTIYF. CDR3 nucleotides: TGCGCCAGCAGCACCGGGGACACTCCAGGAAACACCATATATTTT.

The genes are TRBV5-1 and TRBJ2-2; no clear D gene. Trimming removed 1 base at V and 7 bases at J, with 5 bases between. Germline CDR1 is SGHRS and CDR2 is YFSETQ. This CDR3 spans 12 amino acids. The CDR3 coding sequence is TGCGCCAGCAGCTTGAGCGTCGGGGAGCTGTTTTTT. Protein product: CASSLSVGELFF. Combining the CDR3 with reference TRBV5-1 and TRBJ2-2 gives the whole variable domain KAGVTQTPRYLIKTRGQQVTLSCSPISGHRSVSWYQQTPGQGLQFLFEYFSETQRNKGNFPGRFSGRQFSNSRSEMNVSTLELGDSALYLCASSLSVGELFFGEGSRLTVL.

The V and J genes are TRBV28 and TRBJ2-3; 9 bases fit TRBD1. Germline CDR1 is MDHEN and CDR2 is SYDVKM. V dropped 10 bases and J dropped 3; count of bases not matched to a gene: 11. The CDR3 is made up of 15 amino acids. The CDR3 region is CATWRTGGATDTQYF. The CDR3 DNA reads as TGTGCCACCTGGCGAACAGGGGGCGCAACAGATACGCAGTATTTT.

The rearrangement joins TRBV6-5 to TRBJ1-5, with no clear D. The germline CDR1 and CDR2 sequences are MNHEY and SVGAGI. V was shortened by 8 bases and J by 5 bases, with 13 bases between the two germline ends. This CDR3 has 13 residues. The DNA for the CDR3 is TGTGCCAGCCGGGAGGGAAGCTATCAGCCCCAGCATTTT. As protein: CASREGSYQPQHF.

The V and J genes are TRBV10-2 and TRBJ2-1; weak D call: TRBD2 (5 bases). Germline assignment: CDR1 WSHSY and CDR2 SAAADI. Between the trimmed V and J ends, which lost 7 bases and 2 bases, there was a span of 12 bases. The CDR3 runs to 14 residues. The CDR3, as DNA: TGCGCCAGCACTGGTAGCGATACCTACAATGAGCAGTTCTTC. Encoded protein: CASTGSDTYNEQFF.

CDR3 nucleotide sequence: TGTGCCAGCAGCCTACAGGGGATCGGGCCAGATACGCAGTATTTT. It is translated as CASSLQGIGPDTQYF. V and J are TRBV6-5 and TRBJ2-3; 7 bases map to TRBD1. The CDR3 covers 15 residues. In germline, CDR1 is MNHEY, CDR2 SVGAGI. V was clipped by 6 bases and J by 4 bases; unmatched bases: 10.